This T cell receptor (beta chain) is drawn from a study of blood T cells in healthy people across ages. Findings and caveats of the study: CMV status of donors was not determined, possibly confounding expanded clonotype changes. Age showed a roughly linear inverse relationship with TCR beta diversity per million T cells. Any conclusive comparison of naive versus antigen-experienced cells was prevented by using unsorted PBMCs.

A second PCR of about 6 to 12 cycles used a sample-barcoded 5' primer and a J-beta primer mix. TCRdb processed the 5' RACE reads anew with MiXCR; each CDR3 protein has one entry. The table records around 580,000 distinct CDR3 sequences, around 48% of them present only once. The sample, roughly 9.1 milliliters of peripheral blood, was drawn from each donor. CDR1 and CDR2 (germline): MNHNY, SVGAGI (reference sequence). The CDR3 is 15 residues long. V lost 6 bases, J lost 3 bases, and 17 bases lay in between. Notes on this clonotype: Its antigen is not identified.

The source of this sequence is an elderly man in good health. V gene TRBV6-6 combines with J gene TRBJ1-2; no clear D. The specimen was blood. The CDR3 DNA is TGTGCCAGCAGGTATAACCGGAACGAGTACTATGGCTACACCTTC. This codes for CASRYNRNEYYGYTF.